The 17 T cell receptor beta chains below were found in one sample sequenced in a study of STAT5B mutations in CD4+ large granular lymphocyte leukemia. TCRdb's copy holds only in-frame clones and misses some; the assay was immunoSEQ multiplex PCR. The data show roughly 30,000 clones, approximately 79% seen once. The sample was CD4+ T cells from blood buffy coats. Source of these receptors: a human donor in good health.

The chain employs TRBV29-1 and TRBJ2-3; 10 nucleotides agree with TRBD2. The V and J ends lost 5 bases and 0 bases, in that order; junction bases with no gene match: 5. Germline V CDR1 and CDR2: SQVTM, ANQGSEA. The CDR3 contains 15 residues. The CDR3 reads CSVSRGLASTDTQYF. The CDR3 bases are TGCAGCGTTTCCAGGGGACTAGCGAGCACAGATACGCAGTATTTT.

The rearrangement links TRBV4-1 to TRBJ2-7, with 11 nucleotides matching TRBD1. Looked up from germline, CDR1 is MGHRA and CDR2 is YSYEKL. The CDR3 runs to 15 residues. The trim removed 4 bases at V and 2 bases at J, leaving 4 bases unmatched. The CDR3 loop is CASSLSGQGAYEQYF. The CDR3 region has the DNA TGCGCCAGCAGCCTTTCGGGACAGGGGGCCTACGAGCAGTACTTC.

The chain joins TRBV7-9 to TRBJ2-7, with D unresolved. CDR1 and CDR2 from the germline V gene are SEHNR and FQNEAQ (reference sequence). This CDR3 has 12 amino acids. V was shortened by 7 bases and J by 3 bases, with 10 bases between the two germline ends. CDR3 amino acids: CASTPGFYEQYF. The CDR3 nucleotides read TGTGCCAGCACCCCCGGGTTCTACGAGCAGTACTTC.

This clone was detected a few times. V gene TRBV10-3 combines with J gene TRBJ1-6, with D maybe TRBD1 (5 bases). CDR1 and CDR2 (germline): ENHRY, SYGVKD. CDR3 length: 15 amino acids. Trimming took 0 bases from V and 8 from J, leaving 11 bases between them. Here the CDR3 DNA reads TGTGCCATCAGTGAGTCGTCGGGGCTCGATTCACCCCTCCACTTT. It specifies CAISESSGLDSPLHF.

This clone turned up a few times. The CDR3 DNA reads TGTGCCAGCAGACAGGGGCTTAACACTGAAGCTTTCTTT. Amino acids: CASRQGLNTEAFF. The chain combines TRBV12-1 with TRBJ1-1; the D segment call TRBD1 is taken from the table without a DNA check. TRBV12-1 is reported as a pseudogene. The CDR3 has 13 residues.

The CDR3 sequence is CATNRDRDEKLFF. CDR3 DNA: TGTGCCACCAACCGGGACAGGGATGAAAAACTGTTTTTT. The gene calls are TRBV6-1 and TRBJ1-4, with 9 bases lining up with TRBD1. Trimming took 10 bases from V and 6 from J; bases not matched to a gene: 6. The CDR3 totals 13 residues. Germline V CDR1 and CDR2: MNHNS, SASEGT.

The CDR3 is CASSTIQETQYF. The DNA of the CDR3 is TGTGCCAGTTCGACGATCCAAGAGACCCAGTACTTC. The chain joins TRBV11-3 to TRBJ2-5; D remains ambiguous. V lost 9 bases, J lost 1 base, and 9 bases lay in between. Germline assignment: CDR1 SGHNT and CDR2 YENEEA. The CDR3 is 12 residues long.

The chain recombines TRBV7-6 with TRBJ2-5, with D possibly matching TRBD1 (6 bases). V dropped 0 bases and J dropped 2 bases, with 13 bases sitting between them. Germline values: CDR1 SGHVS, CDR2 FNYEAQ. This CDR3 contains 16 residues. Here the CDR3 DNA reads TGTGCCAGCAGCTTAGCGTTTACAGGGCTACAAGAGACCCAGTACTTC. Its translation is CASSLAFTGLQETQYF.

The rearrangement uses TRBV6-1 and TRBJ1-6; tentative D call: TRBD1 (6 bases). V dropped 6 bases and J dropped 7 bases, with 13 bases sitting between them. The CDR3 covers 14 residues. Looked up from germline, CDR1 is MNHNS and CDR2 is SASEGT. Written as DNA, the CDR3 is TGTGCCAGCAGACACAGGGCCGTCAATTCACCCCTCCACTTT. Translation: CASRHRAVNSPLHF.

V gene TRBV30 combines with J gene TRBJ2-7; D is ambiguous. CDR3 size: 15 residues. CDR1 and CDR2 (germline): GTSNPN, SVGIG (reference sequence). Trimming removed 4 bases at V and 3 bases at J, with 19 bases between. CDR3 amino acids: CAWTPWFSSHYEQYF. The CDR3 DNA is TGTGCCTGGACCCCCTGGTTTAGTTCACACTACGAGCAGTACTTC. Using reference TRBV30 and TRBJ2-7 for the parts outside the CDR3, the full variable domain is SQTIHQWPATLVQPVGSPLSLECTVEGTSNPNLYWYRQAAGRGLQLLFYSVGIGQISSEVPQNLSASRPQDRQFILSSKKLLLSDSGFYLCAWTPWFSSHYEQYFGPGTRLTVT.

The chain has TRBV15 and TRBJ2-2; D not resolved. The V gene's germline CDR1 is LNHNV and CDR2 YYDKDF (reference sequence). The CDR3 is 15 amino acids. Trimming left V 5 bases short and J 0 bases short, with 10 bases between. The CDR3 nucleotides read TGTGCCACCAGCTCTTTCTTCGCGAACACCGGGGAGCTGTTTTTT. As protein: CATSSFFANTGELFF.

The rearrangement links TRBV5-4 to TRBJ1-2; 7 bases map to TRBD1. The CDR3 has 14 residues. V was clipped by 4 bases and J by 5 bases; unmatched bases: 8. CDR1 and CDR2 (germline): SGHNT, YYREEE (reference sequence). The CDR3 sequence: CASSASGTVYGYTF. The CDR3 DNA sequence: TGTGCCAGCAGCGCCTCCGGGACAGTATATGGCTACACCTTC.

This chain links TRBV6-5 with TRBJ1-2; tentative D call: TRBD1 (6 bases). There are 13 residues in the CDR3. Trimming left V 5 bases short and J 4 bases short, with 11 bases between. Germline values: CDR1 MNHEY, CDR2 SVGAGI. The CDR3 bases are TGTGCCAGCAGTACGACAGGATCCTATGGCTACACCTTC. Translating it yields CASSTTGSYGYTF.

V usage is TRBV5-1 and J usage is TRBJ2-1; possible D gene TRBD2, 6 bases. CDR3 length: 17 amino acids. In germline, CDR1 is SGHRS, CDR2 YFSETQ. Deletions cut 0 bases from V and 1 base from J, with 14 bases between. In nucleotides, the CDR3 is TGCGCCAGCAGCTTGGCGATACCGGGACTGTCCTACAATGAGCAGTTCTTC. Translation gives CASSLAIPGLSYNEQFF.

The sample holds a few counts of this clone. V is TRBV15 and J is TRBJ2-3; D not resolved. Germline CDR1 is LNHNV and CDR2 is YYDKDF (reference sequence). The CDR3 is 13 amino acids. V dropped 0 bases and J dropped 4 bases, with 5 bases sitting between them. The CDR3 DNA sequence: TGTGCCACCAGCAGAGATCCCCCAGATACGCAGTATTTT. It is translated as CATSRDPPDTQYF.

The sample holds a few counts of this clone. The V and J genes are TRBV5-4 and TRBJ1-4; D is unresolved. Germline CDR1 is SGHNT and CDR2 is YYREEE (reference sequence). CDR3 length: 15 amino acids. The V and J ends lost 1 base and 6 bases respectively, with 13 bases between them. CDR3 amino acids: CASSLSGQLDEKLFF. The DNA for the CDR3 is TGTGCCAGCAGCTTGAGTGGGCAGTTAGATGAAAAACTGTTTTTT.

This clone has more than one count but fewer than ten. This sequence joins TRBV2 and TRBJ1-5, with 7 bases aligning to TRBD1. Trimming removed 7 bases from V and 5 bases from J; junction bases left unmatched: 11. CDR1 SNHLY and CDR2 FYNNEI come from the germline V gene. The CDR3 spans 15 residues. The DNA for the CDR3 is TGTGCCAGCAATGAGGGGGACAGCTCCTATCAGCCCCAGCATTTT. Its protein is CASNEGDSSYQPQHF.